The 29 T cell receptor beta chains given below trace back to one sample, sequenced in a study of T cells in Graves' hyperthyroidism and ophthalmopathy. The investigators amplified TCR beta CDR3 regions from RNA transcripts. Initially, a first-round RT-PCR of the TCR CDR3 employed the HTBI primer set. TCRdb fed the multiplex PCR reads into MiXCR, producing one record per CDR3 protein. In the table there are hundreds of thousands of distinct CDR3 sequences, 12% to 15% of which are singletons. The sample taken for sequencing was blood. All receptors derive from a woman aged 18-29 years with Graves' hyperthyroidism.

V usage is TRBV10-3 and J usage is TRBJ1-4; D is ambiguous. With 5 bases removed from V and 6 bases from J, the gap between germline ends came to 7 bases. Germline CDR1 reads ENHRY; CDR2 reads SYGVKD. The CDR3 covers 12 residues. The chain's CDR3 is CAISRDDEKLFF. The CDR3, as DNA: TGTGCCATCAGTCGCGACGATGAAAAACTGTTTTTT.

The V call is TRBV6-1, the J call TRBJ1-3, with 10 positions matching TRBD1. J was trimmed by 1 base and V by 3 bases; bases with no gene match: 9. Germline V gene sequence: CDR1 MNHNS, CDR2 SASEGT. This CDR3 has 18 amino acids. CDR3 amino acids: CASSDLRDRGLSGNTIYF. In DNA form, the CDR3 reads TGTGCCAGCAGTGATCTCCGAGACAGGGGGCTTTCTGGAAACACCATATATTTT.

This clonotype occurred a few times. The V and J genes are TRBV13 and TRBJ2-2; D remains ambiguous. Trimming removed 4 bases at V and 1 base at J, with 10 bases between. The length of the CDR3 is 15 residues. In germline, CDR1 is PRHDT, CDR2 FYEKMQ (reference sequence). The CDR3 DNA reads TGTGCCAGCAGCTCCCCTGACGGGAACACCGGGGAGCTGTTTTTT. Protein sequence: CASSSPDGNTGELFF.

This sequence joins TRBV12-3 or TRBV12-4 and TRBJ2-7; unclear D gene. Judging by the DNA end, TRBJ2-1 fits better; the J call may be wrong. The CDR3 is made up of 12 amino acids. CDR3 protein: CASRRPGDEQFF. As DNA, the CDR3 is TGTGCCAGCCGTAGGCCAGGCGATGAGCAGTTCTTC.

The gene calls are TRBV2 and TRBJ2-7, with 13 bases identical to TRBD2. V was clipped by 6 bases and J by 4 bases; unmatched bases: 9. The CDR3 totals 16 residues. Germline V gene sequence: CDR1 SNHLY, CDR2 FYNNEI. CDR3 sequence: CASSVTSGRASYEQYF. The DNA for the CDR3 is TGTGCCAGCAGCGTTACTAGCGGGAGGGCCTCGTACGAGCAGTACTTC.

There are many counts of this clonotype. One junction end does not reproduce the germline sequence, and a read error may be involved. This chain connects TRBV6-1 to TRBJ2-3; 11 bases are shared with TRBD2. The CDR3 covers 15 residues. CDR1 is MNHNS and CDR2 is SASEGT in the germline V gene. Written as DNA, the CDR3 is TGTGCCAGCGGTGAGACTAGCGGGAACGCAGATACGCAGTATTTT. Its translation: CASGETSGNADTQYF.

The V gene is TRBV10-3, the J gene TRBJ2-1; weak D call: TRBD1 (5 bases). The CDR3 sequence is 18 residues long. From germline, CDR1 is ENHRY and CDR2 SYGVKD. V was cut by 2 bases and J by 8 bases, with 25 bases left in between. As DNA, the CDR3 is TGTGCCATCAGTGAGGCCCCGCCCTGGCCAGGGTTTTTGCATGAGCAGTTCTTC. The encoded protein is CAISEAPPWPGFLHEQFF.

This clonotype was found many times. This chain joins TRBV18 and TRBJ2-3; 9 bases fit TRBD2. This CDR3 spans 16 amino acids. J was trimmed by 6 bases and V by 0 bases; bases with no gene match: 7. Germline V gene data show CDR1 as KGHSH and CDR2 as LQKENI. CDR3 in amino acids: CASSPPNSGSSDTQYF. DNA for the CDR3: TGTGCCAGCTCACCACCGAATAGCGGGAGCTCTGATACGCAGTATTTT.

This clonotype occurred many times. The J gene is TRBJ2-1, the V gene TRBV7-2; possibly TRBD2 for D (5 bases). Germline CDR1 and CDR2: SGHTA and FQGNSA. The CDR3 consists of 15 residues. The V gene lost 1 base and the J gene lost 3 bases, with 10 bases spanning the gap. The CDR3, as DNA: TGTGCCAGCAGCTTAGGGACTCCTATCTACAATGAGCAGTTCTTC. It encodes CASSLGTPIYNEQFF. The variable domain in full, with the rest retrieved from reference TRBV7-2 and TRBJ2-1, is GAGVSQSPSNKVTEKGKDVELRCDPISGHTALYWYRQSLGQGLEFLIYFQGNSAPDKSGLPSDRFSAERTGGSVSTLTIQRTQQEDSAVYLCASSLGTPIYNEQFFGPGTRLTVL.

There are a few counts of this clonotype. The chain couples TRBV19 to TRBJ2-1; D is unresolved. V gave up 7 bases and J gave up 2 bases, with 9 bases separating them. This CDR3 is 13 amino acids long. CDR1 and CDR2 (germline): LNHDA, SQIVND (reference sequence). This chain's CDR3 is CASKKGPYNEQFF. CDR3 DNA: TGTGCCAGTAAGAAGGGTCCCTACAATGAGCAGTTCTTC.

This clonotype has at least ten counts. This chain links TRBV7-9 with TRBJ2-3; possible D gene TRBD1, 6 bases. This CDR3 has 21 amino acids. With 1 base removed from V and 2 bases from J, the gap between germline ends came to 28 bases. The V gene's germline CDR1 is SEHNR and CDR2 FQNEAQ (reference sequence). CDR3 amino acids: CASSLDRLGQPQIRDTDTQYF. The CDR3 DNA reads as TGTGCCAGCAGCTTAGACCGCCTTGGACAGCCCCAGATACGAGACACAGATACGCAGTATTTT.

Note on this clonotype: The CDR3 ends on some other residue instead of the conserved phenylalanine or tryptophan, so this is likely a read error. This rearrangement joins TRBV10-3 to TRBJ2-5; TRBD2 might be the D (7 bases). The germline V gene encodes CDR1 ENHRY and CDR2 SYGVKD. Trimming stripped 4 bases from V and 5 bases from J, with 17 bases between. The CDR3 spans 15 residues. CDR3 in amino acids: CAISGVSGGWETQYS. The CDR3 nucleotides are TGTGCCATCAGTGGAGTGTCGGGGGGCTGGGAGACCCAGTACTCC.

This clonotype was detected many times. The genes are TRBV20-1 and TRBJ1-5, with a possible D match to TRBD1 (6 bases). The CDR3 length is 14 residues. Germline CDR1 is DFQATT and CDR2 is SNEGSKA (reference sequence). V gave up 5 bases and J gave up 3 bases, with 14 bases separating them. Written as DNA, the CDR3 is TGCAGTGCTTGGGGGCCGGGACTCAATCAGCCCCAGCATTTT. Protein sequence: CSAWGPGLNQPQHF.

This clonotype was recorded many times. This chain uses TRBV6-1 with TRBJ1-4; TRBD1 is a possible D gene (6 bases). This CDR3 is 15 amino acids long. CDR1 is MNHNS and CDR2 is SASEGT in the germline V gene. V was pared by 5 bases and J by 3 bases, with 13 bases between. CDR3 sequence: CASSKTGISNEKLFF. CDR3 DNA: TGTGCCAGCAGTAAAACAGGGATCTCTAATGAAAAACTGTTTTTT.

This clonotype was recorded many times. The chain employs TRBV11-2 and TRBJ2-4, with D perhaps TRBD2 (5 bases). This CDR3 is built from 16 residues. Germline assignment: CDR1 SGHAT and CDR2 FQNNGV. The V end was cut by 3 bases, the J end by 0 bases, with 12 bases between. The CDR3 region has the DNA TGTGCCAGCAGCTTTTTAGTGGGAGTAGCCAAAAACATTCAGTACTTC. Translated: CASSFLVGVAKNIQYF.

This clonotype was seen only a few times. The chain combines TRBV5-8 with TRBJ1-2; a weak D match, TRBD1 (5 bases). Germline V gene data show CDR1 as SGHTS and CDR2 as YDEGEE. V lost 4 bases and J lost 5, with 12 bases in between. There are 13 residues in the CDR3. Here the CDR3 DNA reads TGTGCCAGCAGCCCCCATGACAGATATGGCTACACCTTC. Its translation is CASSPHDRYGYTF.

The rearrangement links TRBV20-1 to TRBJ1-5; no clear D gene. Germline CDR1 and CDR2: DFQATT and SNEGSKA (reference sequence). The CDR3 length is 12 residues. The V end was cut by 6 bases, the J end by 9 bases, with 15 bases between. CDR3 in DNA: TGCAGTGCAAAGACCGCCAAGGGGCCCCAGCATTTT. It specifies CSAKTAKGPQHF.

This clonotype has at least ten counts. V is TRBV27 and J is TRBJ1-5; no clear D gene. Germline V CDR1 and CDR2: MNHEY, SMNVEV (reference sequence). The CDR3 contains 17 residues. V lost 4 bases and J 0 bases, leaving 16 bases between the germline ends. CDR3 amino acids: CASSSAMAMYSNQPQHF. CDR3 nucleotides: TGTGCCAGCAGTTCAGCCATGGCGATGTATAGCAATCAGCCCCAGCATTTT.

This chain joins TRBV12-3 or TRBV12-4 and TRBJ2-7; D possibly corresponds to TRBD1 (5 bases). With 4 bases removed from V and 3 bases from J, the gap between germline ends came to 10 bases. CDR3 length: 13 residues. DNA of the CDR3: TGTGCCAGCAGTTCTGGACATAGCTACGAGCAGTACTTC. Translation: CASSSGHSYEQYF.

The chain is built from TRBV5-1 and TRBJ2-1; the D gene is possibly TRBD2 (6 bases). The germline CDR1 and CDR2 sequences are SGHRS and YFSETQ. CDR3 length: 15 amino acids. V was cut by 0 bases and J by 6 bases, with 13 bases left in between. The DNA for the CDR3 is TGCGCCAGCAGCTTGGGGAGACTAGAGGCCAATGAGCAGTTCTTC. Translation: CASSLGRLEANEQFF.

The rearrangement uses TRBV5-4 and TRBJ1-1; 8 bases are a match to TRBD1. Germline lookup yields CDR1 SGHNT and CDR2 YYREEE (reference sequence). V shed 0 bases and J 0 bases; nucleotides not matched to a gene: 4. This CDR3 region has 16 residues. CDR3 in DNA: TGTGCCAGCAGCTTGGAGACAGGGGTATTGAACACTGAAGCTTTCTTT. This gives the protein CASSLETGVLNTEAFF.

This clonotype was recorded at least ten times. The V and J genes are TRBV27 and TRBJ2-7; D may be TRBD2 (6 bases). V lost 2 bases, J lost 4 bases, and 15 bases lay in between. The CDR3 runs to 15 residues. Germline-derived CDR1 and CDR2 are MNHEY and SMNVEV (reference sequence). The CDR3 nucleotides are TGTGCCAGCAGTTTAATCGTCGGGAGTCAGTACGAGCAGTACTTC. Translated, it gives CASSLIVGSQYEQYF.

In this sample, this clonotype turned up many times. In DNA, the CDR3 is TGTGCCAGCAGCTCAAGGGCAGGGGCTTTCGAGCAGTACTTC. As protein: CASSSRAGAFEQYF. This chain uses TRBV6-1 with TRBJ2-7, with D possibly TRBD1 on 6 matching bases. This CDR3 is 14 amino acids long. V lost 6 bases and J lost 6, with 18 bases in between. CDR1 is MNHNS and CDR2 is SASEGT in the germline V gene.

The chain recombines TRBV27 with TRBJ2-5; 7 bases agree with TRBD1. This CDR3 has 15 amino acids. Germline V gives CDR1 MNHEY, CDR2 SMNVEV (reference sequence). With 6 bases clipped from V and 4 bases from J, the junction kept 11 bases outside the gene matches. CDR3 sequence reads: CASRVGTTGVETQYF. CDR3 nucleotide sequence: TGTGCCAGCAGAGTAGGGACAACAGGGGTAGAGACCCAGTACTTC.

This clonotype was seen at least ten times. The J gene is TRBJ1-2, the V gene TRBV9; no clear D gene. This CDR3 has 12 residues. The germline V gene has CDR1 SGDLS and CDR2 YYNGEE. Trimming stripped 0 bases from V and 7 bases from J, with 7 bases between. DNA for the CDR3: TGTGCCAGCAGCGTAGGGGATGCTGGCTACACCTTC. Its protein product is CASSVGDAGYTF.

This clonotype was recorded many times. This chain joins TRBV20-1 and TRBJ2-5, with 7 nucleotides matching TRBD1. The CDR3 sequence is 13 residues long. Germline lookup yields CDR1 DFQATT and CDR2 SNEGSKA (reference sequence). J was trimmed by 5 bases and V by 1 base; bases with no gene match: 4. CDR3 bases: TGCAGTGCTAGAGCCCCCAGGGGGGAGACCCAGTACTTC. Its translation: CSARAPRGETQYF.

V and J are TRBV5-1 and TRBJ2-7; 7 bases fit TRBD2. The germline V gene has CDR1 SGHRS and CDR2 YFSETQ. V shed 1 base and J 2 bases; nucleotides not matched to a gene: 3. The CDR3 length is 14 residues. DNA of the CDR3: TGCGCCAGCAGCTTGTCGGGACTACCCTACGAGCAGTACTTC. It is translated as CASSLSGLPYEQYF.

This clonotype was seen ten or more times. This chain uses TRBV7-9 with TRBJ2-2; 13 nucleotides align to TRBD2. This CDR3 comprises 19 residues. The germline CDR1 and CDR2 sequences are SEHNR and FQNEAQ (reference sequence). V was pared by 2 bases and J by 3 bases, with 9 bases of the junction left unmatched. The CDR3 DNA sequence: TGTGCCAGCAGCTTATTTCCAGGGACTAGCGGGACGGACACCGGGGAGCTGTTTTTT. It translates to CASSLFPGTSGTDTGELFF.

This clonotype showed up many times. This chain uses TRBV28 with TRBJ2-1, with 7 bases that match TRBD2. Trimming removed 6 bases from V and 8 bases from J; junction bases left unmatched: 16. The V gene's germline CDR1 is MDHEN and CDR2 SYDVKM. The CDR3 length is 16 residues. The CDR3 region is CASSLPSSGLKDEQFF. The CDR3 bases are TGTGCCAGCAGCCTCCCATCTAGCGGCTTGAAGGATGAGCAGTTCTTC.